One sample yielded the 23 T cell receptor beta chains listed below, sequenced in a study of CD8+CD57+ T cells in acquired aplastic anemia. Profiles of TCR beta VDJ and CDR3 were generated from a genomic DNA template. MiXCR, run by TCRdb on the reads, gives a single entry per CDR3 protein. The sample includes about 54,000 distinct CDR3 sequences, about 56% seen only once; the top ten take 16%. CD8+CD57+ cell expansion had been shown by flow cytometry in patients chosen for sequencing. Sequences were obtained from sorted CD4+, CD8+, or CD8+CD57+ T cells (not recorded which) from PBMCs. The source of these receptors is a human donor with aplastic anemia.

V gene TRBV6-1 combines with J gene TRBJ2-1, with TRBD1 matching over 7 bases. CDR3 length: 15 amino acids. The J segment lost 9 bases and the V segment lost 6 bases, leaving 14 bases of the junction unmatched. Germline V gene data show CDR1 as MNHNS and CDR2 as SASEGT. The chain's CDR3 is CASSGETGPTSEQFF. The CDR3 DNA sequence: TGTGCCAGCAGCGGGGAGACAGGGCCGACGAGTGAGCAGTTCTTC.

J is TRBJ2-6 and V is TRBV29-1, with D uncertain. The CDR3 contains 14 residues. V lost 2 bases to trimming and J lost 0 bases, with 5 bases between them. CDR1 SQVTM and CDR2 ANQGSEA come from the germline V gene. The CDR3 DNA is TGCAGCGTTGAATTCGGCTCTGGGGCCAACGTCCTGACTTTC. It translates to CSVEFGSGANVLTF.

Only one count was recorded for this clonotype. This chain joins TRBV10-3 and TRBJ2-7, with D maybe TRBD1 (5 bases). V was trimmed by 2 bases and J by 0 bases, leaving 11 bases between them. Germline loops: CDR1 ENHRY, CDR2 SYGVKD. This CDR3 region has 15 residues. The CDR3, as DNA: TGTGCCATCAGTGAGAGGGGTTCTAGCTCCTACGAGCAGTACTTC. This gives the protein CAISERGSSSYEQYF.

The CDR3, as DNA: TGTGCCAGCAGCTTAGCGGAGTACGAGCAGTACTTC. Amino acid sequence: CASSLAEYEQYF. The chain carries TRBV7-2 and TRBJ2-7; no clear D gene. V was shortened by 0 bases and J by 4 bases, with 4 bases between the two germline ends. Germline CDR1 is SGHTA and CDR2 is FQGNSA. The CDR3 has 12 amino acids.

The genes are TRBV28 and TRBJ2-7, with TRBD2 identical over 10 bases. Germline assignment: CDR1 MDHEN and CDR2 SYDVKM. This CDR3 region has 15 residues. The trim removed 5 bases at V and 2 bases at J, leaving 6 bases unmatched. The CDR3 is CASSPGTSDAYEQYF. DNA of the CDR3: TGTGCCAGCAGTCCCGGGACTAGCGATGCCTACGAGCAGTACTTC.

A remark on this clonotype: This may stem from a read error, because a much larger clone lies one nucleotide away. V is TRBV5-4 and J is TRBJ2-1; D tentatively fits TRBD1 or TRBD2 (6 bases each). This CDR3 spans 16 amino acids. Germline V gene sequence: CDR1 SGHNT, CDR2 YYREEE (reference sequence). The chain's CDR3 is CASILSRGVSYNEQFF. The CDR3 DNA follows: TGTGCCAGCATCTTGTCGAGGGGGGTCTCCTACAATGAGCAGTTCTTC.

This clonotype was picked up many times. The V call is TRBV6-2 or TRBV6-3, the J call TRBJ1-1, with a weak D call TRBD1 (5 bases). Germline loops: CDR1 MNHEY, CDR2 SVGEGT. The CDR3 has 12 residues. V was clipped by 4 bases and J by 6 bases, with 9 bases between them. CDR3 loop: CASSSTTAEAFF. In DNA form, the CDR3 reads TGTGCCAGCAGTTCCACGACAGCTGAAGCTTTCTTT.

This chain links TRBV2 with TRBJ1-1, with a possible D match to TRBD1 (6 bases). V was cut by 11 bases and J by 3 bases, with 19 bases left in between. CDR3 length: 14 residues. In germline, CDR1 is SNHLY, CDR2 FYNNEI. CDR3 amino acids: CAAGVSGMDTEAFF. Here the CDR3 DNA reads TGTGCCGCAGGGGTTTCTGGGATGGACACTGAAGCTTTCTTT.

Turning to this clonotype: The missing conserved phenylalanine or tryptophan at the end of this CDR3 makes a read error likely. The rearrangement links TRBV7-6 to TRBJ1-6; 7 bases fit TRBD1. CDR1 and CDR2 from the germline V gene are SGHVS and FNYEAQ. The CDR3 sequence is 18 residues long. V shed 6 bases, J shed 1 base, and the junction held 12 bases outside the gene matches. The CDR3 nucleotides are TGTGCCAGCAGTCAGGGGGAGGAGTTTTGGTCCTATAATTCACCCCTCCACCTT. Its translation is CASSQGEEFWSYNSPLHL.

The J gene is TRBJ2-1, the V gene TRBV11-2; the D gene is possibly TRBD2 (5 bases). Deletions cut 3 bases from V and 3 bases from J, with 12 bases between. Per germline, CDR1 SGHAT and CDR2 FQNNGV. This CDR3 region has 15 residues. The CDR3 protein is CASSFLGVHYNEQFF. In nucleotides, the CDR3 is TGTGCCAGCAGCTTCCTCGGGGTACACTACAATGAGCAGTTCTTC. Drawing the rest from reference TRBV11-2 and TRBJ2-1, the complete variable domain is EAGVAQSPRYKIIEKRQSVAFWCNPISGHATLYWYQQILGQGPKLLIQFQNNGVVDDSQLPKDRFSAERLKGVDSTLKIQPAKLEDSAVYLCASSFLGVHYNEQFFGPGTRLTVL.

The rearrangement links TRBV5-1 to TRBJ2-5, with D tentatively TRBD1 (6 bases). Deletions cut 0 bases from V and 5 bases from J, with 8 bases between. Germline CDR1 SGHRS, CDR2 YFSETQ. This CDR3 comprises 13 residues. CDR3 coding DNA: TGCGCCAGCAGCTTGGCACAGGGCGAGACCCAGTACTTC. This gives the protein CASSLAQGETQYF.

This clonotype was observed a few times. CDR3: CAIKGGGGGEQFF. DNA for the CDR3: TGTGCCATCAAGGGCGGGGGGGGCGGCGAGCAGTTCTTC. The chain recombines TRBV10-3 with TRBJ2-1; 9 bases are a match to TRBD2. The CDR3 length is 13 residues. V trimming: 7 bases; J trimming: 10 bases; junction bases outside the gene matches: 8. Per germline, CDR1 ENHRY and CDR2 SYGVKD.

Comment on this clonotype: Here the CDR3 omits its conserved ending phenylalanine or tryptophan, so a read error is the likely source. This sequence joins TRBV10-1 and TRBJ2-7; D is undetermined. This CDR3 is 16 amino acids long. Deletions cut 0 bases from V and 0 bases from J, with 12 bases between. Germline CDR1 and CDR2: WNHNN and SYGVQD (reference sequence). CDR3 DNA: TGCGCCAGCAGTGAGTCGAGATCCAGATCCTCCTACGAGCAGTACCTC. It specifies CASSESRSRSSYEQYL.

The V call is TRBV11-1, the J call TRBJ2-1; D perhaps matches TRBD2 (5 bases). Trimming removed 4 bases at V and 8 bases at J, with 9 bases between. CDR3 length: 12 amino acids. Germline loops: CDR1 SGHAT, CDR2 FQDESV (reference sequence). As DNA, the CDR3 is TGTGCCAGCAGCTCCTCGGAGGATGAGCAGTTCTTC. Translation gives CASSSSEDEQFF.

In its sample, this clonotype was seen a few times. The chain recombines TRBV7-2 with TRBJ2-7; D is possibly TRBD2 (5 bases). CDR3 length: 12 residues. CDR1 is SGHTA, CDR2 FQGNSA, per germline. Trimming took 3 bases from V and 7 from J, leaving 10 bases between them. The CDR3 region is CASSFQPGEQYF. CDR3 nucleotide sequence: TGTGCCAGCAGCTTTCAACCGGGAGAGCAGTACTTC.

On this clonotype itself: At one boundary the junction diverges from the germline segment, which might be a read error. DNA for the CDR3: TGTGCCACCGCGGACAGGGACGTCTCCTACGAGCAGTACTTC. As protein: CATADRDVSYEQYF. The gene calls are TRBV10-2 and TRBJ2-7; 8 nucleotides match TRBD1. The length of the CDR3 is 14 residues. The germline CDR1 and CDR2 sequences are WSHSY and SAAADI.

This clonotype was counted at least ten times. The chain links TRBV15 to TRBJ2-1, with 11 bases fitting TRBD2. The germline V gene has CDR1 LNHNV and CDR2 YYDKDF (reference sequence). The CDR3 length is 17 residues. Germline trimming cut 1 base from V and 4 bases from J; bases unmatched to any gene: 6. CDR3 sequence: CATSRAPGTSGYNEQFF. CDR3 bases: TGTGCCACCAGCAGAGCGCCCGGGACTAGCGGTTACAATGAGCAGTTCTTC.

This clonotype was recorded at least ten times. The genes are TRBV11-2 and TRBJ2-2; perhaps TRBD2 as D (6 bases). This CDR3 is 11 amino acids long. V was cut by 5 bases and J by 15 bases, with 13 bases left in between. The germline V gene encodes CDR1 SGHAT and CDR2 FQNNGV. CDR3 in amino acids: CASSLGGRMFF. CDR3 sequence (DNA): TGTGCCAGCAGCCTCGGGGGTAGAATGTTTTTT. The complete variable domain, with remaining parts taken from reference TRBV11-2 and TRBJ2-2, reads EAGVAQSPRYKIIEKRQSVAFWCNPISGHATLYWYQQILGQGPKLLIQFQNNGVVDDSQLPKDRFSAERLKGVDSTLKIQPAKLEDSAVYLCASSLGGRMFFGEGSRLTVL.

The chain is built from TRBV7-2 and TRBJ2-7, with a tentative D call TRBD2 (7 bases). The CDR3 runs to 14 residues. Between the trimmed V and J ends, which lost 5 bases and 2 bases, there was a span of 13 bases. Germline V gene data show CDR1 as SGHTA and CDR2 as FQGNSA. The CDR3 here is CASSPRGATYEQYF. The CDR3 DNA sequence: TGTGCCAGCAGCCCCCGGGGGGCAACCTACGAGCAGTACTTC.

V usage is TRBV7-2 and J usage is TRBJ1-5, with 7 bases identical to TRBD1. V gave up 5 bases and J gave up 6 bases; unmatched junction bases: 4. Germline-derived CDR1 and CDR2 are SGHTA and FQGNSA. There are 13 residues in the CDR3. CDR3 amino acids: CASSPTGTQPQHF. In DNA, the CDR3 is TGTGCCAGCAGCCCGACAGGGACTCAGCCCCAGCATTTT.

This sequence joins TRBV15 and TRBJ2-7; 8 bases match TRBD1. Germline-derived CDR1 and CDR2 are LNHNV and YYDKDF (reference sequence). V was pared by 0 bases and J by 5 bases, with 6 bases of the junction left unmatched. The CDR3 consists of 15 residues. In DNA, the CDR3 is TGTGCCACCAGCAGAGACAGGGGGCTTAGAAACGAGCAGTACTTC. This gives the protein CATSRDRGLRNEQYF.

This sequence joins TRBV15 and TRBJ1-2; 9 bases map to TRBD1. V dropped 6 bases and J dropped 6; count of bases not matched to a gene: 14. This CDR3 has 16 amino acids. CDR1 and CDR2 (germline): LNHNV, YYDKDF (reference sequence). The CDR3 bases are TGTGCCACCAGGGCCTTAACGGGACAGGGACCCCATGGCTACACCTTC. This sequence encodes CATRALTGQGPHGYTF.

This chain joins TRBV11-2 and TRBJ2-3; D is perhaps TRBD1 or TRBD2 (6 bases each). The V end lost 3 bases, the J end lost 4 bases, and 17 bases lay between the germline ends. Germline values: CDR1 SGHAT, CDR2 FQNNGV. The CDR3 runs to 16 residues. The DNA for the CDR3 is TGTGCCAGCAGCTTCAGTGAGGGGGGTAACGCAGATACGCAGTATTTT. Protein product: CASSFSEGGNADTQYF.